One sample yielded the 6 T cell receptor beta chains listed below, sequenced in a study of blood T cell repertoires in COVID-19 (dated by TCRdb to 2018 to 2020). The library was made by the immunoSEQ multiplex PCR assay. Imported from immuneACCESS, the table was reduced by TCRdb to in-frame sequences with V and J called. These copies leave out some clones; in studies compared against another copy, an unresolved V gene accounts for under half, and the cause of the remainder is not known. The sample includes 200,000 to 250,000 clones, with around 90% observed a single time. Together, the top ten hold roughly 12% of the sample. Sequencing was done on a sample of peripheral blood. Receptors were obtained from a woman aged 18 to 35 who had recovered from COVID-19.

This clone has just a few counts. The CDR3 protein is CAISAPEKRGYYEQYF. CDR3 DNA sequence: TGTGCCATCAGTGCGCCTGAGAAGCGGGGCTACTACGAGCAGTACTTC. The rearrangement uses TRBV10-3 and TRBJ2-7, with 7 bases that match TRBD2. V was pared by 4 bases and J by 3 bases, with 12 bases of the junction left unmatched. Germline values: CDR1 ENHRY, CDR2 SYGVKD. The CDR3 consists of 16 residues.

This chain joins TRBV5-6 and TRBJ2-7; D remains unclear. CDR1 and CDR2 (germline): SGHDT, YYEEEE. Trimming took 1 base from V and 4 from J, leaving 6 bases between them. This CDR3 spans 12 amino acids. The CDR3 DNA is TGTGCCAGCAGCTTGCCTCGGTACGAGCAGTACTTC. This sequence encodes CASSLPRYEQYF.

The gene calls are TRBV13 and TRBJ2-7; D is possibly TRBD1 (5 bases). The CDR3 is 15 amino acids. Trimming took off 0 bases at V and 2 bases at J, with 11 bases between the two ends. CDR1 and CDR2 (germline): PRHDT, FYEKMQ (reference sequence). The CDR3 DNA follows: TGTGCCAGCAGCTTAGGGAGACGGACAACCTACGAGCAGTACTTC. It specifies CASSLGRRTTYEQYF.

The chain links TRBV29-1 to TRBJ1-1, with TRBD1 identical over 9 bases. The trim removed 4 bases at V and 5 bases at J, leaving 14 bases unmatched. The CDR3 contains 16 residues. Germline values: CDR1 SQVTM, CDR2 ANQGSEA. The CDR3 reads CSVVFSEGTGRTEAFF. In DNA, the CDR3 is TGCAGCGTTGTGTTTTCCGAGGGGACAGGGAGGACTGAAGCTTTCTTT. The complete variable domain, with remaining parts taken from reference TRBV29-1 and TRBJ1-1, reads SAVISQKPSRDICQRGTSLTIQCQVDSQVTMMFWYRQQPGQSLTLIATANQGSEATYESGFVIDKFPISRPNLTFSTLTVSNMSPEDSSIYLCSVVFSEGTGRTEAFFGQGTRLTVV.

This clone was recorded only once. V usage is TRBV7-3 and J usage is TRBJ2-1; tentatively, D is TRBD1 (6 bases). Germline V lookup: CDR1 SGHTA, CDR2 FQGTGA. The CDR3 has 19 residues. V lost 2 bases and J lost 3, with 23 bases in between. CDR3 loop: CASSLYGQSPTGNYNEQFF. The CDR3 DNA reads TGTGCCAGCAGCTTATATGGACAGTCCCCAACTGGTAACTACAATGAGCAGTTCTTC.

This clone was detected a few times. This rearrangement joins TRBV27 to TRBJ2-7, with 9 bases aligning to TRBD2. The CDR3 length is 15 residues. Germline lookup yields CDR1 MNHEY and CDR2 SMNVEV (reference sequence). Unmatched junction bases numbered 8, after V lost 5 bases and J lost 3 bases. The CDR3 region has the DNA TGTGCCAGCAGTCCCCGGAGCGGGAGGAACTACGAGCAGTACTTC. Protein sequence: CASSPRSGRNYEQYF.